This T cell receptor (beta chain) is from a study of shared clonotypes between healthy human individuals. Study-wide background: Aged 18 to 49, the donors were a couple of women and three men.

Authors' methods: ImmunoSEQ supplied junction-only sequences lacking quality scores, so filtering was different. Produced via immunoSEQ multiplex PCR; TCRdb's table is partial and in-frame only. Clonal size and the V and J genes are those of that table, whereas D and trimming came from the DNA. The sample has about 480,000 clones, almost 80% seen once; the top ten hold about 12%. Germline assignment: CDR1 LNHDA and CDR2 SQIVND (reference sequence). Trimming took 3 bases from V and 3 from J, leaving 11 bases between them. The CDR3 is made up of 14 amino acids. The sample comprised PBMCs. This receptor was taken from a woman aged 40-49 years in good health. Some clones in this sample may be carry-over from other donors' samples. The chain is built from TRBV19 and TRBJ2-5, with D maybe TRBD1 (5 bases). CDR3 in DNA: TGTGCCAGTAGTATTCCAGGGATGAAAGAGACCCAGTACTTC. Its translation: CASSIPGMKETQYF.